What follows describes a single TCR beta chain. This entry is derived from a study of shared clonotypes between healthy human individuals. The trim removed 5 bases at V and 5 bases at J, leaving 7 bases unmatched. This CDR3 is built from 15 residues. Looked up from germline, CDR1 is SGHRS and CDR2 is YFSETQ. Sequencing used immunoSEQ multiplex PCR; TCRdb keeps in-frame clones, though not all of them. The profile shows around 1.1 million clones, roughly 74% of them singletons. The sequenced sample was memory CD4+ T cells from PBMCs. Described subset: CD45RA-negative fraction. V is TRBV5-1 and J is TRBJ1-4; TRBD1 aligns across 9 bases. This TCR came from a young man in good health. Some clones in this sample may be carry-over from other donors' samples. The CDR3 DNA reads TGCGCCAGCAGTCCCGGACAGGGGCTAAATGAAAAACTGTTTTTT. It is translated as CASSPGQGLNEKLFF.